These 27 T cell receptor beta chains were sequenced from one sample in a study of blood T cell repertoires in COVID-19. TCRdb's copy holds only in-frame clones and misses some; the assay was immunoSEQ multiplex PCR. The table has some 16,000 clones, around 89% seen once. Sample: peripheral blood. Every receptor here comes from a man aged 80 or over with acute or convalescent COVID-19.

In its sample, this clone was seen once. The CDR3 is CASGGAATYEQYF. The CDR3 DNA follows: TGTGCCAGCGGGGGGGCAGCCACCTACGAGCAGTACTTC. The rearrangement uses TRBV5-6 and TRBJ2-7, with a weak D call TRBD2 (7 bases). Germline CDR1 is SGHDT and CDR2 is YYEEEE. The V end lost 7 bases, the J end lost 2 bases, and 13 bases lay between the germline ends. This CDR3 region has 13 residues.

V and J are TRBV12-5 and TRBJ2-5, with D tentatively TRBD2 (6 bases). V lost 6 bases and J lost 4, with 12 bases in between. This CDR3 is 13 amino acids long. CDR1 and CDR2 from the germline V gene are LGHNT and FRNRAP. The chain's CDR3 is CASGRSGLETQYF. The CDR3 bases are TGTGCTAGTGGGAGGAGCGGGCTAGAGACCCAGTACTTC.

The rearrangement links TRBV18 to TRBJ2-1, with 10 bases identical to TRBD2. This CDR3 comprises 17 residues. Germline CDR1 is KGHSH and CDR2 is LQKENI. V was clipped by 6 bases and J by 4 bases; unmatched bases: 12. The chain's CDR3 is CASSPGLARRLYNEQFF. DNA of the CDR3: TGTGCCAGCTCGCCGGGACTAGCGAGGAGGTTGTACAATGAGCAGTTCTTC. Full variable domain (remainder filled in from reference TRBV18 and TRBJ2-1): NAGVMQNPRHLVRRRGQEARLRCSPMKGHSHVYWYRQLPEEGLKFMVYLQKENIIDESGMPKERFSAEFPKEGPSILRIQQVVRGDSAAYFCASSPGLARRLYNEQFFGPGTRLTVL.

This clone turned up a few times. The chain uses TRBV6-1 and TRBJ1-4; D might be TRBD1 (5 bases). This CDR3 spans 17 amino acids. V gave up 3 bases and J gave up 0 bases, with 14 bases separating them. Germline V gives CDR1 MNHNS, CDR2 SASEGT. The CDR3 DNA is TGTGCCAGCAGTGAGCGAGGACACGATTCAACTAATGAAAAACTGTTTTTT. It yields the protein CASSERGHDSTNEKLFF.

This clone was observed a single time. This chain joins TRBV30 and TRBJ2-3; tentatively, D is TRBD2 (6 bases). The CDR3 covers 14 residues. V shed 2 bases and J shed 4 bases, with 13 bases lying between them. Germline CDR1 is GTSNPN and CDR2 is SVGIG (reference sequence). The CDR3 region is CAWSNGGGPDTQYF. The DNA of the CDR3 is TGTGCCTGGAGTAATGGAGGAGGGCCAGATACGCAGTATTTT.

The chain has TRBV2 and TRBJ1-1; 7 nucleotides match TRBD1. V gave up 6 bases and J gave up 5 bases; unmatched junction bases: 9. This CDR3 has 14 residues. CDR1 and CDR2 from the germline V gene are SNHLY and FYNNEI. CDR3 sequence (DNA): TGTGCCAGCAGACCCGGACAGGTGGTTACTGAAGCTTTCTTT. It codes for CASRPGQVVTEAFF.

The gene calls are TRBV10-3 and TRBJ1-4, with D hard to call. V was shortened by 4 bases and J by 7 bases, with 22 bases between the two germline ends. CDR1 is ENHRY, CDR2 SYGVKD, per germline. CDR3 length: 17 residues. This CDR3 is CAISANSLTTGSEKLFF. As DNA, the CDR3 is TGTGCCATCAGTGCCAACTCTTTAACGACGGGGAGTGAAAAACTGTTTTTT.

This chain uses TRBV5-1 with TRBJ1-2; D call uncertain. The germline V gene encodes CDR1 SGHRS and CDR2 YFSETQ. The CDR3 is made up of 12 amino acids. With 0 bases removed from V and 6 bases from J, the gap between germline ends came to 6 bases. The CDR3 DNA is TGCGCCAGCAGCTTGGGTCAGGATGGCTACACCTTC. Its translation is CASSLGQDGYTF.

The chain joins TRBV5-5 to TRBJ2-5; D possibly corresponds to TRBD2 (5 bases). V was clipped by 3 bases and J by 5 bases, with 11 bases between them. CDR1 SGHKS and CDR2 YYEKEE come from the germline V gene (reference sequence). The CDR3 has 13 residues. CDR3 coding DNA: TGTGCCAGCAGCTCGATGACGGGGGAGACCCAGTACTTC. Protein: CASSSMTGETQYF.

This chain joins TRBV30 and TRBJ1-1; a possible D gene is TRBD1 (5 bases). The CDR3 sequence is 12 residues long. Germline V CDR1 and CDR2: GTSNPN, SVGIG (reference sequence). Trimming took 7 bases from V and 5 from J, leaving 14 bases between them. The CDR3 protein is CAYGGWFTEAFF. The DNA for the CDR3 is TGTGCCTACGGGGGGTGGTTTACTGAAGCTTTCTTT.

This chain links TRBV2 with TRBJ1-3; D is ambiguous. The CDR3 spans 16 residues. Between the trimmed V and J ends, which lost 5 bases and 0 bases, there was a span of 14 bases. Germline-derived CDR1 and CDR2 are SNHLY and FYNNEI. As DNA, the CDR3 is TGTGCCAGCAGTCGAGGGCAGTTTTCCTCTGGAAACACCATATATTTT. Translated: CASSRGQFSSGNTIYF.

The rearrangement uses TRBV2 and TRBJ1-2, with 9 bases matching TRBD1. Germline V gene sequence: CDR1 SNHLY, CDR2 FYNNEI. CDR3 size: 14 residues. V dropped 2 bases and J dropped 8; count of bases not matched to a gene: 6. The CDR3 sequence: CASSENRGLRGYTF. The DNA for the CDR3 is TGTGCCAGCAGTGAAAACAGGGGGCTACGGGGCTACACCTTC.

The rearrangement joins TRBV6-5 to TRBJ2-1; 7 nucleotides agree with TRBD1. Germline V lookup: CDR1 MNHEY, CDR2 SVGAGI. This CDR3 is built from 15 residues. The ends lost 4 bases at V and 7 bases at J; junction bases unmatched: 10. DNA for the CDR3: TGTGCCAGCAGTTCCAAAAGACAGGGTTGGAATGAGCAGTTCTTC. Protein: CASSSKRQGWNEQFF.

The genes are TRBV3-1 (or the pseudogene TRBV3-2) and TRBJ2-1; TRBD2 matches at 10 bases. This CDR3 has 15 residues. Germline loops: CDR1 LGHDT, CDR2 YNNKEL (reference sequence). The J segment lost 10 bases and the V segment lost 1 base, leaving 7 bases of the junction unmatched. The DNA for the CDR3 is TGTGCCAGCAGCCAAGTTTTCGGACTAGCGGTGGAGCAGTTCTTC. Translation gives CASSQVFGLAVEQFF.

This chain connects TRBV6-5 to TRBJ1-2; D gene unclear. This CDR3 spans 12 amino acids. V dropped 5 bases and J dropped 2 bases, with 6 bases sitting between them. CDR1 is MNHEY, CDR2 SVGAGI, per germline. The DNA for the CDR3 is TGTGCCAGCAGTAACACCAACTATGGCTACACCTTC. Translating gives CASSNTNYGYTF.

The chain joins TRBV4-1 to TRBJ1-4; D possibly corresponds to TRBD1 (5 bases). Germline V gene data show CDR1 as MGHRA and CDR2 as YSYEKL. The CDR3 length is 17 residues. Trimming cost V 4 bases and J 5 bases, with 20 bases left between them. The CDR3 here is CASSPPRDSPSNEKLFF. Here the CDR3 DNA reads TGCGCCAGCAGCCCCCCCCGGGACTCCCCCTCCAATGAAAAACTGTTTTTT.

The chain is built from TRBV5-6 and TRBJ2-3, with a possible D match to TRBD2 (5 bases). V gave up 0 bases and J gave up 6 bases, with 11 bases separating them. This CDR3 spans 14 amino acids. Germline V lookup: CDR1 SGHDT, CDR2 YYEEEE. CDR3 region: CASSLGLAVDTQYF. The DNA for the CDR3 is TGTGCCAGCAGCTTGGGGCTAGCAGTGGATACGCAGTATTTT.

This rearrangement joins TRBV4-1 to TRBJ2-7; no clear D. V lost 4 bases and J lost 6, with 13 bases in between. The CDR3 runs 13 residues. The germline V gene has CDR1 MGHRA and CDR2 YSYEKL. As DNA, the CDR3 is TGCGCCAGCAGCCCCTCACAGTCCCTCGAGCAGTACTTC. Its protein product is CASSPSQSLEQYF.

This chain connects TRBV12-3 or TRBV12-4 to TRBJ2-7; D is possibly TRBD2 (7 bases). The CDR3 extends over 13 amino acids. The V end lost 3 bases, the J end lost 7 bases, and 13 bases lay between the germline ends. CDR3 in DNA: TGTGCCAGCAGTTTTGGGGGGGCGAGGGAGCAGTACTTC. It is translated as CASSFGGAREQYF.

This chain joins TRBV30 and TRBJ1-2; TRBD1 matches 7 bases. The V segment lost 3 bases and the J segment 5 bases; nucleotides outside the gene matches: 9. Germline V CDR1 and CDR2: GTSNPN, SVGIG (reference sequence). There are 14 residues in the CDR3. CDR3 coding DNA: TGTGCCTGGAGCGAAGGGACAGAATATTATGGCTACACCTTC. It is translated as CAWSEGTEYYGYTF.

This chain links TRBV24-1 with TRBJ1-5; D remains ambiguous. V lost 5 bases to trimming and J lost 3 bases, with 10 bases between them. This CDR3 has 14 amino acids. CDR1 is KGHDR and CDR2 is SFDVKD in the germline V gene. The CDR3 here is CATSVTRINQPQHF. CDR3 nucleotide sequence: TGTGCCACCAGTGTCACCAGGATCAATCAGCCCCAGCATTTT.

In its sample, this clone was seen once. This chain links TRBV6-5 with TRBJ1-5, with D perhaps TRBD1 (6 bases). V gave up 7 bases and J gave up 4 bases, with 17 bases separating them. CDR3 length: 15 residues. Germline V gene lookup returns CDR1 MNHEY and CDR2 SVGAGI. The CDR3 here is CASINVQGWNQPQHF. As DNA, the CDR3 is TGTGCCAGCATTAACGTACAGGGATGGAATCAGCCCCAGCATTTT.

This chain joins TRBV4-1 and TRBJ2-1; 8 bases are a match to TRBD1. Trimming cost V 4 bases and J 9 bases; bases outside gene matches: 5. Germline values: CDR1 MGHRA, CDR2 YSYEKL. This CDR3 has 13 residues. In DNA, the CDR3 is TGCGCCAGCAGCCGGGACAGGTCGAGTGAGCAGTTCTTC. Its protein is CASSRDRSSEQFF.

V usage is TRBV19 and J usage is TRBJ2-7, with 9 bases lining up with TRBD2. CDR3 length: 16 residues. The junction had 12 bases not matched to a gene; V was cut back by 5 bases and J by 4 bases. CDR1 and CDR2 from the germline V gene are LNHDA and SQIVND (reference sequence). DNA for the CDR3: TGTGCCAGTAGTCCTCGACTCACTAGCGGGCCGTACGAGCAGTACTTC. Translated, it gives CASSPRLTSGPYEQYF.

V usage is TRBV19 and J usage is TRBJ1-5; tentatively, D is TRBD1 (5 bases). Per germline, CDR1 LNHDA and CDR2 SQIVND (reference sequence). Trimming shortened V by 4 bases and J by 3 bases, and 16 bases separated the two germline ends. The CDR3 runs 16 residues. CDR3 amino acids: CASSTTTGGLNQPQHF. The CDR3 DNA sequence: TGTGCCAGTAGTACTACTACGGGGGGACTCAATCAGCCCCAGCATTTT.

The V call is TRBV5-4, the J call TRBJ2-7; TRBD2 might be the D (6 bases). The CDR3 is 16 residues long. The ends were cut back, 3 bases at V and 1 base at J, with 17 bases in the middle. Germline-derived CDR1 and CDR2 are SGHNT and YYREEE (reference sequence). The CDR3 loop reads CASSSSAPSVSYEQYF. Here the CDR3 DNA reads TGTGCCAGCAGCTCCTCCGCTCCTAGCGTTTCCTACGAGCAGTACTTC. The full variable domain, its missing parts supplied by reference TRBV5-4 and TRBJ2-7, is ETGVTQSPTHLIKTRGQQVTLRCSSQSGHNTVSWYQQALGQGPQFIFQYYREEENGRGNFPPRFSGLQFPNYSSELNVNALELDDSALYLCASSSSAPSVSYEQYFGPGTRLTVT.

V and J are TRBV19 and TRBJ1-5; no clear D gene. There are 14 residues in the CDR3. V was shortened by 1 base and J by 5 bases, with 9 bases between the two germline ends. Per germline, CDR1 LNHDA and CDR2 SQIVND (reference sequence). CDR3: CASSIGGWDQPQHF. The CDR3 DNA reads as TGTGCCAGTAGTATAGGAGGGTGGGATCAGCCCCAGCATTTT.